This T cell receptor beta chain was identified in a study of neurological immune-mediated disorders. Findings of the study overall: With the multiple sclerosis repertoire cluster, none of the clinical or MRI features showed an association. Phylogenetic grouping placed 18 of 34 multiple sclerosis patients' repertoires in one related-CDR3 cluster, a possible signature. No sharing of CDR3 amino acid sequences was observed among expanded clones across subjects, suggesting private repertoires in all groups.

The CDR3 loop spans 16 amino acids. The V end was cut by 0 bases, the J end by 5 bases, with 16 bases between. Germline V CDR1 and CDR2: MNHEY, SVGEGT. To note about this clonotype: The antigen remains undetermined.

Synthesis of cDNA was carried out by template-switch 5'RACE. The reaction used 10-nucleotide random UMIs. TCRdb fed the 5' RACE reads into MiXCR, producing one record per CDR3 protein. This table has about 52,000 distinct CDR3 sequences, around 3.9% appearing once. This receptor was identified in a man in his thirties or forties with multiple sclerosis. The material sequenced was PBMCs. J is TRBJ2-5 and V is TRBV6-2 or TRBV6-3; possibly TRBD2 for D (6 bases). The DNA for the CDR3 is TGTGCCAGCAGTTACTCGAATCCGGGAGAGGGGGAGACCCAGTACTTC. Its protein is CASSYSNPGEGETQYF.